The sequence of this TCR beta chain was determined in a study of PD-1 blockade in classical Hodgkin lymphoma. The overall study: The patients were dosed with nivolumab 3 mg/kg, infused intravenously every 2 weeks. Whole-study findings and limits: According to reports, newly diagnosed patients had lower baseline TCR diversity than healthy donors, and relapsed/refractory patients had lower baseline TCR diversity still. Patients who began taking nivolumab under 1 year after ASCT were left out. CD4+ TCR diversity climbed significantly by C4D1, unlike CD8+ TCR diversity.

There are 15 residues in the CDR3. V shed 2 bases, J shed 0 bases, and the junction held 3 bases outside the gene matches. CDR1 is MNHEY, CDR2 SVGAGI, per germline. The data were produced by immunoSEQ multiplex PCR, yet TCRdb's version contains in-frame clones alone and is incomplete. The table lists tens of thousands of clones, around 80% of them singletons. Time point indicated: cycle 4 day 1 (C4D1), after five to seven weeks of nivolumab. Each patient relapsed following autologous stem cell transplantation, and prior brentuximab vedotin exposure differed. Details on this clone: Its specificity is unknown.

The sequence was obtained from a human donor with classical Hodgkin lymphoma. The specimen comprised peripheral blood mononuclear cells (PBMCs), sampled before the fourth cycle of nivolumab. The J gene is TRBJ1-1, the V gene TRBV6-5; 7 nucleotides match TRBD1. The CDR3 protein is CASSYQGGMNTEAFF. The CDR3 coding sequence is TGTGCCAGCAGTTACCAGGGGGGCATGAACACTGAAGCTTTCTTT.